This T cell receptor beta chain was captured by sequencing in a study of CD8+CD57+ T cells in acquired aplastic anemia. Turning to the study itself: Roughly 3.1 ug was the average amount of DNA from sorted CD4+ and CD8+ cells. Study observations and caveats: No significant difference in CD8+ Simpson's diversity was found between patients and controls.

Investigators profiled TCR beta VDJ and CDR3 from genomic DNA template. Using its own MiXCR run on the reads, TCRdb lists one record per CDR3 protein. The data contain approximately 95,000 distinct CDR3 sequences, around 62% of them singletons. This clonotype was picked up a small number of times. Antigen unknown. The CDR3 loop spans 15 amino acids. Between the trimmed V and J ends, which lost 0 bases and 7 bases, there was a span of 12 bases. Germline V gene lookup returns CDR1 SNHLY and CDR2 FYNNEI. Sequencing was done on patients that had shown CD8+CD57+ cell expansion by flow cytometry. At blood sampling, none of the patients had yet received therapy.

This sequence joins TRBV2 and TRBJ1-4, with a tentative D call TRBD1 (5 bases). Input material: sorted CD4+, CD8+, or CD8+CD57+ T cells (not recorded which) from PBMCs. This clonotype originated in a human donor with aplastic anemia. The CDR3 spells CASSEASGAGEKLFF. The CDR3 DNA reads TGTGCCAGCAGTGAAGCGTCCGGGGCCGGTGAAAAACTGTTTTTT.